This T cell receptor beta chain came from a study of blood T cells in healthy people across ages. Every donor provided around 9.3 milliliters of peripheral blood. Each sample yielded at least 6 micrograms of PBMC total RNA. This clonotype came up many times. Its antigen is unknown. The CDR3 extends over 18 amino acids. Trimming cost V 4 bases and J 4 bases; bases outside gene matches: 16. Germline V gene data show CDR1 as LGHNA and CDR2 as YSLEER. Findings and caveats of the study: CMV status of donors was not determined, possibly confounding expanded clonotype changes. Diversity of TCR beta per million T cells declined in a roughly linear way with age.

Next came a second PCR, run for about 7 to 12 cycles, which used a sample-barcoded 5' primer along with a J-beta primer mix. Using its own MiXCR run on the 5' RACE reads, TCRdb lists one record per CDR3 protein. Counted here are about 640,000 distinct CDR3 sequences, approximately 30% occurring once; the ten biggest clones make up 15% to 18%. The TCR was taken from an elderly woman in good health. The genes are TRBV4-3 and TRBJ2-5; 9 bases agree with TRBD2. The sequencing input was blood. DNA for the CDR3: TGCGCCAGCAGCCCCTTGGCTAGCGGGGACAGAAGTGGAGAGACCCAGTACTTC. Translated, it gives CASSPLASGDRSGETQYF.